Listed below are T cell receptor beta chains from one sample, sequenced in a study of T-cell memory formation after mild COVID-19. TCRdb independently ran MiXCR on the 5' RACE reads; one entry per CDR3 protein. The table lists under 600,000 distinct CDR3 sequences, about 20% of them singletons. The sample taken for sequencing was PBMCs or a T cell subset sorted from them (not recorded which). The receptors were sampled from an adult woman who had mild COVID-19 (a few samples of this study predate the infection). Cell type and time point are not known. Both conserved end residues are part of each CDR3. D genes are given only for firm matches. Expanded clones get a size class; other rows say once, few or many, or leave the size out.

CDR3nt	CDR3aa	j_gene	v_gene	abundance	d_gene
TGTGCCAGCAGCCCGGGATCCTACGAGCAGTACTTC	CASSPGSYEQYF	TRBJ2-7	TRBV12-3/TRBV12-4	many	NA
TGCAGTGCTCGGGCGGGAGGGCTCGTCGGCAATGAGCAGTTCTTC	CSARAGGLVGNEQFF	TRBJ2-1	TRBV20-1	NA	TRBD2
TGCAGTGCTAGTTTGGCAGGGGCCGCGTACGAGCAGTACTTC	CSASLAGAAYEQYF	TRBJ2-7	TRBV20-1	NA	NA
TGTGCCAGCAGCTCAGGGGTCGGGGGGACCCAGTACTTC	CASSSGVGGTQYF	TRBJ2-5	TRBV7-3	few	NA
TGCGCCAGCAGCGGGGCCGTGGGAATTTATAGCACAGATACGCAGTATTTT	CASSGAVGIYSTDTQYF	TRBJ2-3	TRBV5-1	NA	NA
TGCAGTGCTAGAGAGGCTGGTAACTATGGCTACACCTTC	CSAREAGNYGYTF	TRBJ1-2	TRBV20-1	NA	NA
TGTGCCAGCAGCTCGGATACTAACACAGATACGCAGTATTTT	CASSSDTNTDTQYF	TRBJ2-3	TRBV5-5	NA	NA
TGTGCCAGCAGCTTGTCCGGGACGCCGGGGGAGCAGTTCTTC	CASSLSGTPGEQFF	TRBJ2-1	TRBV7-6	NA	NA
TGTGCCAGCAGCCCTCCCGGGACAGGGAACTATGGCTACACCTTC	CASSPPGTGNYGYTF	TRBJ1-2	TRBV14	few	TRBD1
TGTGCCAGCAGCTTTGACAGCCCCGATACGCAGTATTTT	CASSFDSPDTQYF	TRBJ2-3	TRBV7-6	NA	NA
TGTGCCACCGGTCGTGCAGGGGGGAGGTATGAGCAGTTCTTC	CATGRAGGRYEQFF	TRBJ2-1	TRBV24-1	NA	NA